A single sample is the source of the 5 T cell receptor beta chains below, sequenced in a study of beta chain features in type 1 diabetes. Their antigen targets remain unknown. Findings and caveats of the study: Type 1 diabetes patients had moderately but significantly shorter TCRB CDR3s in all four CD4+ subsets.

Expressed TCRB transcripts were sequenced because the isolated RNA had all been reverse transcribed beforehand. TCRdb's table, derived via immunoSEQ multiplex PCR, lists solely in-frame clones and lacks some. The data show about 360,000 clones, approximately 12% seen once. Sequencing input: naive CD4+ T cells from blood. The receptors here all came from a woman aged 18 to 35 with type 1 diabetes.

This clone was counted between two and nine times. The genes are TRBV9 and TRBJ2-1; 11 bases match TRBD2. CDR1 SGDLS and CDR2 YYNGEE come from the germline V gene. The V segment lost 0 bases and the J segment 6 bases; nucleotides outside the gene matches: 5. CDR3 length equals 16 residues. The CDR3 sequence: CASSVAGTSGRNEQFF. CDR3 nucleotides: TGTGCCAGCAGCGTAGCTGGGACTAGCGGTCGCAATGAGCAGTTCTTC.

This chain uses TRBV25-1 with TRBJ1-2; D gene ambiguous. The V end lost 8 bases, the J end lost 6 bases, and 19 bases lay between the germline ends. The CDR3 runs 14 residues. The V gene's germline CDR1 is MGHDK and CDR2 SYGVNS. The chain's CDR3 is CASYRPGSINGYTF. The CDR3 region has the DNA TGTGCCAGCTACCGACCGGGGTCGATTAATGGCTACACCTTC.

The chain has TRBV5-1 and TRBJ2-4; perhaps TRBD2 as D (5 bases). CDR3 length: 14 residues. Germline CDR1 SGHRS, CDR2 YFSETQ. Deletions cut 0 bases from V and 8 bases from J, with 12 bases between. The CDR3 DNA reads as TGCGCCAGCAGCTTGGACTTAGGGAGAGACATTCAGTACTTC. Translation: CASSLDLGRDIQYF.

This clone was detected a few times. The rearrangement links TRBV9 to TRBJ2-7, with TRBD1 matching over 8 bases. Trimming cost V 3 bases and J 4 bases; bases outside gene matches: 9. Looked up from germline, CDR1 is SGDLS and CDR2 is YYNGEE. The CDR3 consists of 15 residues. CDR3 amino acids: CASSGGKDRAYEQYF. CDR3 in DNA: TGTGCCAGCAGCGGAGGGAAGGACAGGGCGTACGAGCAGTACTTC.

CDR3 residues: CASSKSAGAYEQYF. As DNA, the CDR3 is TGTGCCAGCAGCAAATCGGCGGGAGCGTACGAGCAGTACTTC. The genes are TRBV7-2 and TRBJ2-7; 7 bases map to TRBD2. Per the germline V gene, CDR1 is SGHTA and CDR2 is FQGNSA. The CDR3 totals 14 residues. V shed 5 bases, J shed 4 bases, and the junction held 8 bases outside the gene matches.